The subject of this entry is one TCR beta chain. Its antigen is as yet unknown. This CDR3 is 17 amino acids long. V dropped 5 bases and J dropped 2; count of bases not matched to a gene: 8. Germline loops: CDR1 SGHTA, CDR2 FQGNSA. PCR was performed using 60 Vbeta and 13 Jbeta primers. The protocol was immunoSEQ multiplex PCR, while the TCRdb copy is restricted to in-frame clones and leaves out a portion. This repertoire shows over 100,000 clones, 70% to 85% found once; its top ten account for 4.2%. This entry comes from a study of cytomegalovirus exposure and HLA in healthy donors. General study points: Some segments of the V type, notably TRBV6-2 and TRBV6-3, were excluded as indistinguishable. There were under 200 TCR beta chains listed as cytomegalovirus-associated. Most TCR sequences were seen very rarely across donors, but some public TCRs occurred in many.

Sequencing was done on a sample of PBMCs. The J gene is TRBJ2-2, the V gene TRBV7-2; 10 bases map to TRBD1. This TCR derives from a male donor in good health and CMV-seropositive. The chain's CDR3 is CASSTPTGGPNTGELFF. In nucleotides, the CDR3 is TGTGCCAGCAGCACTCCGACAGGGGGCCCCAACACCGGGGAGCTGTTTTTT.